The T cell receptor beta chain under discussion was sequenced for a study of metastatic and nonmetastatic thyroid tumors. Study in general: Both malignant and benign thyroid patients supplied peripheral blood and tumor or nodule tissue samples, across which the repertoires of these patients were then compared.

TCRdb re-analyzed the PCR reads using MiXCR. Here the sample spans over 45,000 clones, roughly a fifth being singletons. CDR3 length: 13 amino acids. The J segment lost 6 bases and the V segment lost 6 bases, leaving 8 bases of the junction unmatched. This clone was seen many times. Its target is unknown. Patients had received no treatment of any kind before thyroid surgery. Study-level results: The study reportedly found significantly higher TCR beta diversity in malignant thyroid tumors than benign nodules, in blood and tumor.

The sequence came from a male donor with papillary thyroid cancer or a benign thyroid nodule (not recorded which). Some clones in this sample may be carry-over from other donors' samples. The sample taken for sequencing was blood. V is TRBV12-3 or TRBV12-4 and J is TRBJ2-7; 7 nucleotides match TRBD1. The DNA of the CDR3 is TGTGCCAGCAGCCCGACTACAGGGGTCGAGCAGTACTTC. This sequence encodes CASSPTTGVEQYF.